This T cell receptor beta chain is drawn from a study of blood T cell repertoires in COVID-19. This table comes from immunoSEQ multiplex PCR, and its TCRdb copy is limited to in-frame clones, with some not included. The top ten clones hold roughly 2% of a sample with under 500,000 clones, 70% to 90% of them seen once. J gave up 7 bases and V 5 bases, and 4 bases lay outside the gene matches. Germline CDR1 reads MNHEY; CDR2 reads SVGAGI. The CDR3 contains 14 residues. Ages ranged from roughly 18 to 100 years, with residence in around 24 US areas. The source of this sequence is a woman under 30 with acute COVID-19. The V and J genes are TRBV6-5 and TRBJ1-6, with 8 bases that match TRBD1. Sequenced input: PBMCs or T cells enriched from blood (not recorded which). CDR3 amino acids: CASSPQGANSPLHF. CDR3 DNA: TGTGCCAGCAGTCCTCAGGGGGCAAATTCACCCCTCCACTTT.